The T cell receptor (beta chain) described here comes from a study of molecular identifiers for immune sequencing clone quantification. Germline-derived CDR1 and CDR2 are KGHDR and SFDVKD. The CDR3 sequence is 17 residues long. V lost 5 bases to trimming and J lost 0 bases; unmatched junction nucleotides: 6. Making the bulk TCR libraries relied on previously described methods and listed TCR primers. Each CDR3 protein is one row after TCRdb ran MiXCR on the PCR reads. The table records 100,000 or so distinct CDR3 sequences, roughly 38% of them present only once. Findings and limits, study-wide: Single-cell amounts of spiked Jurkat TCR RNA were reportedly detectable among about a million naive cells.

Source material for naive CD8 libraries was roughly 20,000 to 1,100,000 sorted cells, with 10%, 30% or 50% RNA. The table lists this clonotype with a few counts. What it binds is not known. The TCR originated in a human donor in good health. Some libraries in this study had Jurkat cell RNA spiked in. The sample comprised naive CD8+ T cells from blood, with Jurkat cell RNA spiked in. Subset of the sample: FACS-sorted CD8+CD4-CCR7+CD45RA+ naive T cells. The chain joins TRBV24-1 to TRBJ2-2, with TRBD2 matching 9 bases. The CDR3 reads CATSVGSGSANTGELFF. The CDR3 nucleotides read TGTGCCACCAGTGTAGGTAGCGGGAGCGCGAACACCGGGGAGCTGTTTTTT.